This TCR beta chain was documented in a study of T cell changes during pregnancy in multiple sclerosis. Trimming shortened V by 3 bases and J by 4 bases, and 4 bases separated the two germline ends. CDR1 is MNHNS, CDR2 SASEGT, per germline. This CDR3 contains 11 residues. Repertoires were generated with immunoSEQ multiplex PCR, while TCRdb's copy carries only in-frame clones and drops some. The profile shows under 50,000 clones, 88% of them singletons. The receptor was isolated from a female donor with multiple sclerosis, enrolled in a pregnancy study. This material consisted of CD8+ T cells from peripheral blood mononuclear cells, taken in the first trimester of pregnancy. The V gene is TRBV6-1, the J gene TRBJ2-7, with no clear D. The CDR3, as DNA: TGTGCCAGCAGTGACGGGTACGAGCAGTACTTC. Its translation: CASSDGYEQYF.